These 30 T cell receptor beta chains were sequenced from one sample in a study of blood T cell repertoires in COVID-19. Measured with immunoSEQ multiplex PCR; TCRdb has only the in-frame clones, and not every one. The sample contains approximately 180,000 clones, 76% of which appear only once. Sequencing was carried out using PBMCs or T cells enriched from blood (not recorded which). The receptors were gathered from a woman in her 50s with acute COVID-19.

The chain uses TRBV6-5 and TRBJ2-3; 7 bases are a match to TRBD1. The V segment lost 2 bases and the J segment 8 bases; nucleotides outside the gene matches: 10. Germline CDR1 and CDR2: MNHEY and SVGAGI. The CDR3 extends over 15 amino acids. CDR3: CASSYEQGYKGTQYF. CDR3 sequence (DNA): TGTGCCAGCAGTTACGAACAGGGGTACAAGGGTACGCAGTATTTT.

This chain connects TRBV7-8 to TRBJ1-5; 8 bases align to TRBD1. This CDR3 spans 16 amino acids. With 1 base clipped from V and 3 bases from J, the junction kept 5 bases outside the gene matches. In germline, CDR1 is SGHVS, CDR2 FQNEAQ. The CDR3 DNA is TGTGCCAGCAGCTTAGGTGGACAGGGAACCAATCAGCCCCAGCATTTT. Protein: CASSLGGQGTNQPQHF.

This clone was recorded many times. The sample holds other DNA sequences that translate to the same CDR3. The chain joins TRBV6-5 to TRBJ2-2; possibly TRBD1 for D (7 bases). Trimming cost V 0 bases and J 8 bases, with 10 bases left between them. The CDR3 has 14 residues. CDR1 and CDR2 (germline): MNHEY, SVGAGI. Here the CDR3 reads CASSYSEGAGELFF. CDR3 bases: TGTGCCAGCAGTTACTCGGAGGGGGCAGGGGAGCTGTTTTTT.

The gene calls are TRBV18 and TRBJ2-3, with D perhaps TRBD2 (7 bases). The CDR3 contains 15 residues. Trimming took off 4 bases at V and 2 bases at J, with 13 bases between the two ends. CDR1 is KGHSH, CDR2 LQKENI, per germline. CDR3 sequence reads: CASSRGGTNTDTQYF. The CDR3 DNA reads as TGTGCCAGCTCACGCGGGGGCACGAACACAGATACGCAGTATTTT.

The V call is TRBV20-1, the J call TRBJ2-1; 8 bases map to TRBD1. V lost 5 bases and J lost 9; bases outside the gene matches: 3. CDR1 and CDR2 from the germline V gene are DFQATT and SNEGSKA (reference sequence). The CDR3 length is 11 residues. The CDR3 sequence: CSAPDRAEQFF. In DNA, the CDR3 is TGCAGTGCTCCGGACAGGGCTGAGCAGTTCTTC.

The rearrangement links TRBV19 to TRBJ1-2; weak D call: TRBD1 (5 bases). Germline assignment: CDR1 LNHDA and CDR2 SQIVND (reference sequence). Trimming shortened V by 7 bases and J by 4 bases, and 13 bases separated the two germline ends. This CDR3 is 13 amino acids long. The CDR3 loop reads CASNRQTSYGYTF. The DNA for the CDR3 is TGTGCCAGTAACAGGCAGACAAGCTATGGCTACACCTTC.

This chain links TRBV7-2 with TRBJ2-5; 11 bases agree with TRBD2. The CDR3 has 18 residues. V lost 1 base to trimming and J lost 4 bases; unmatched junction nucleotides: 11. Per germline, CDR1 SGHTA and CDR2 FQGNSA. This chain's CDR3 is CASSLGLAGGMAIETQYF. As DNA, the CDR3 is TGTGCCAGCAGCTTAGGGCTAGCGGGGGGCATGGCCATAGAGACCCAGTACTTC.

This chain connects TRBV7-2 to TRBJ2-2, with D possibly TRBD2 on 5 matching bases. CDR3 length equals 15 residues. V lost 5 bases, J lost 6 bases, and 16 bases lay in between. Germline-derived CDR1 and CDR2 are SGHTA and FQGNSA. CDR3 residues: CASSRTAGRSGELFF. The DNA for the CDR3 is TGTGCCAGCAGCCGGACGGCTGGGAGATCCGGGGAGCTGTTTTTT.

The V call is TRBV7-6, the J call TRBJ1-5, with a possible D match to TRBD1 (5 bases). This CDR3 contains 16 residues. V lost 1 base and J 0 bases, leaving 10 bases between the germline ends. The germline CDR1 and CDR2 sequences are SGHVS and FNYEAQ. CDR3 DNA sequence: TGTGCCAGCAGCTTAGTCGGCAGGGCTAGCAATCAGCCCCAGCATTTT. Its protein is CASSLVGRASNQPQHF.

V is TRBV6-5 and J is TRBJ1-2, with D uncertain. This CDR3 spans 15 amino acids. Germline V gene sequence: CDR1 MNHEY, CDR2 SVGAGI. V was shortened by 2 bases and J by 2 bases, with 12 bases between the two germline ends. CDR3 sequence: CASSYGLGRNYGYTF. DNA for the CDR3: TGTGCCAGCAGTTACGGACTCGGGCGGAACTATGGCTACACCTTC.

The V and J genes are TRBV7-6 and TRBJ1-6; tentatively, D is TRBD1 (5 bases). CDR1 is SGHVS and CDR2 is FNYEAQ in the germline V gene. V was pared by 5 bases and J by 5 bases, with 16 bases between. The CDR3 extends over 16 amino acids. In nucleotides, the CDR3 is TGTGCCAGCAGCCCTAGGGTGGCAGGGCATAATTCACCCCTCCACTTT. This gives the protein CASSPRVAGHNSPLHF.

This clone was observed once. The chain links TRBV12-3 or TRBV12-4 to TRBJ1-2; D ambiguous. V lost 4 bases and J 5 bases, leaving 8 bases between the germline ends. The CDR3 is 12 residues long. In DNA, the CDR3 is TGTGCCAGCAGTTATAGAGATTATGGCTACACCTTC. Translated: CASSYRDYGYTF.

The chain employs TRBV18 and TRBJ1-6, with 12 positions matching TRBD1. Germline CDR1 and CDR2: KGHSH and LQKENI. The CDR3 sequence is 16 residues long. The ends lost 3 bases at V and 11 bases at J; junction bases unmatched: 8. Written as DNA, the CDR3 is TGTGCCAGCTCACCTCTTCTCCGGGACAGGGGGCCACCCCTCCACTTT. This gives the protein CASSPLLRDRGPPLHF.

The CDR3 bases are TGTGCCAGCAGCTTAGTGGGGACAGGGGGGAGGACCGGGGAGCTGTTTTTT. It translates to CASSLVGTGGRTGELFF. The rearrangement uses TRBV7-2 and TRBJ2-2, with TRBD1 matching over 11 bases. The J segment lost 5 bases and the V segment lost 1 base, leaving 6 bases of the junction unmatched. This CDR3 contains 17 residues. Germline lookup yields CDR1 SGHTA and CDR2 FQGNSA.

The genes are TRBV7-2 and TRBJ1-1; TRBD1 matches 7 bases. Germline CDR1 reads SGHTA; CDR2 reads FQGNSA. With V trimmed by 8 bases and J by 0 bases, 9 bases remained unmatched. The CDR3 length is 15 residues. Here the CDR3 DNA reads TGTGCCAGCTCTGACGAGGGGGCAATGAACACTGAAGCTTTCTTT. This gives the protein CASSDEGAMNTEAFF.

This sequence joins TRBV5-1 and TRBJ1-1; D unresolved. CDR1 is SGHRS and CDR2 is YFSETQ in the germline V gene. The CDR3 is 15 amino acids. V was pared by 5 bases and J by 1 base, with 15 bases between. The CDR3 protein is CASRINSQWNTEAFF. The CDR3 DNA is TGCGCCAGCAGGATCAATTCCCAGTGGAACACTGAAGCTTTCTTT. The full variable domain, completed using reference TRBV5-1 and TRBJ1-1, is KAGVTQTPRYLIKTRGQQVTLSCSPISGHRSVSWYQQTPGQGLQFLFEYFSETQRNKGNFPGRFSGRQFSNSRSEMNVSTLELGDSALYLCASRINSQWNTEAFFGQGTRLTVV.

The chain combines TRBV27 with TRBJ2-1, with a weak D call TRBD1 (6 bases). Germline values: CDR1 MNHEY, CDR2 SMNVEV (reference sequence). This CDR3 spans 17 amino acids. Between the trimmed V and J ends, which lost 6 bases and 5 bases, there was a span of 23 bases. CDR3 in amino acids: CASSTVWGLTSNNEQFF. The CDR3 region has the DNA TGTGCCAGCAGCACCGTATGGGGGCTTACTAGTAACAATGAGCAGTTCTTC.

The chain recombines TRBV19 with TRBJ1-3, with TRBD1 identical over 8 bases. The germline V gene has CDR1 LNHDA and CDR2 SQIVND (reference sequence). CDR3 length: 15 amino acids. V trimming: 9 bases; J trimming: 0 bases; junction bases outside the gene matches: 7. CDR3 residues: CASDRGQNSGNTIYF. The CDR3 bases are TGTGCCAGCGACAGGGGACAGAACTCTGGAAACACCATATATTTT.

The chain links TRBV9 to TRBJ2-3; 12 bases are shared with TRBD1. The V and J ends lost 3 bases and 2 bases, in that order; junction bases with no gene match: 4. CDR1 is SGDLS and CDR2 is YYNGEE in the germline V gene. This CDR3 region has 16 residues. CDR3 DNA: TGTGCCAGCAGCGCCGGGACAGGGGGCCCCACAGATACGCAGTATTTT. Protein product: CASSAGTGGPTDTQYF.

The V and J genes are TRBV4-1 and TRBJ1-3, with D unresolved. Germline CDR1 MGHRA, CDR2 YSYEKL. The CDR3 is 15 residues long. Trimming took 2 bases from V and 0 from J, leaving 8 bases between them. CDR3: CASSQPGASGNTIYF. For the CDR3, the DNA is TGCGCCAGCAGCCAACCGGGAGCCTCTGGAAACACCATATATTTT.

The rearrangement uses TRBV7-6 and TRBJ1-6; tentatively, D is TRBD1 (6 bases). The CDR3 spans 15 residues. V was clipped by 1 base and J by 9 bases, with 13 bases between them. CDR1 and CDR2 from the germline V gene are SGHVS and FNYEAQ. CDR3 region: CASSLENRAASPLHF. The CDR3 coding sequence is TGTGCCAGCAGCTTAGAAAACAGGGCAGCTTCACCCCTCCACTTT. The full variable domain, in which reference TRBV7-6 and TRBJ1-6 provide the parts outside the CDR3, is GAGVSQSPRYKVTKRGQDVALRCDPISGHVSLYWYRQALGQGPEFLTYFNYEAQQDKSGLPNDRFSAERPEGSISTLTIQRTEQRDSAMYRCASSLENRAASPLHFGNGTRLTVT.

The rearrangement uses TRBV9 and TRBJ2-5, with TRBD1 matching over 8 bases. Germline V CDR1 and CDR2: SGDLS, YYNGEE. CDR3 length: 15 residues. Trimming took 4 bases from V and 3 from J; bases not matched to a gene: 8. The CDR3 is CASSPSTGVKETQYF. DNA for the CDR3: TGTGCCAGCAGCCCCTCGACAGGGGTCAAAGAGACCCAGTACTTC.

This clone occurred a few times. The rearrangement uses TRBV5-1 and TRBJ2-7, with D maybe TRBD1 (5 bases). The CDR3 is 13 residues long. Trimming removed 1 base from V and 1 base from J, with 6 bases in between. Germline values: CDR1 SGHRS, CDR2 YFSETQ. CDR3 amino acids: CASSLTGSYEQYV. The CDR3 bases are TGCGCCAGCAGCTTGACAGGTTCCTACGAGCAGTACGTC.

The genes are TRBV5-1 and TRBJ2-5, with a tentative D call TRBD2 (6 bases). Germline-derived CDR1 and CDR2 are SGHRS and YFSETQ. V lost 7 bases and J 2 bases, leaving 9 bases between the germline ends. The CDR3 covers 12 residues. The CDR3 spells CASRTNQETQYF. For the CDR3, the DNA is TGCGCCAGCCGGACTAATCAAGAGACCCAGTACTTC.

The chain is built from TRBV6-5 and TRBJ1-6; D call uncertain. This CDR3 region has 11 residues. V lost 6 bases and J 7 bases, leaving 4 bases between the germline ends. Germline CDR1 is MNHEY and CDR2 is SVGAGI. The CDR3 region has the DNA TGTGCCAGCAGCTTAAATTCACCCCTCCACTTT. Its translation is CASSLNSPLHF.

CDR3 sequence (DNA): TGTGCCAGCAGCCCCATAACAGGGGACGCAACTAATGAAAAACTGTTTTTT. This codes for CASSPITGDATNEKLFF. V and J are TRBV7-9 and TRBJ1-4; TRBD1 matches 7 bases. Germline CDR1 and CDR2: SEHNR and FQNEAQ (reference sequence). This CDR3 has 17 amino acids. V lost 5 bases to trimming and J lost 0 bases; unmatched junction nucleotides: 9. The whole variable domain, remainder taken from reference TRBV7-9 and TRBJ1-4, is DTGVSQNPRHKITKRGQNVTFRCDPISEHNRLYWYRQTLGQGPEFLTYFQNEAQLEKSRLLSDRFSAERPKGSFSTLEIQRTEQGDSAMYLCASSPITGDATNEKLFFGSGTQLSVL.

This clone was seen a single time. The J gene is TRBJ2-2, the V gene TRBV7-6, with no clear D. V was trimmed by 7 bases and J by 7 bases, leaving 16 bases between them. The length of the CDR3 is 14 residues. CDR1 is SGHVS, CDR2 FNYEAQ, per germline. The CDR3 is CASTVQETSGELFF. The CDR3 coding sequence is TGTGCCAGCACCGTCCAGGAAACGAGCGGGGAGCTGTTTTTT.

This clone was detected once. This chain connects TRBV28 to TRBJ1-1, with a possible D match to TRBD1 (6 bases). Trimming took off 6 bases at V and 5 bases at J, with 10 bases between the two ends. Germline CDR1 is MDHEN and CDR2 is SYDVKM. The CDR3 is made up of 12 amino acids. The CDR3 protein is CASSQGYTEAFF. For the CDR3, the DNA is TGTGCCAGCAGCCAGGGGTATACTGAAGCTTTCTTT.

The V call is TRBV7-2, the J call TRBJ2-2; possibly TRBD2 for D (7 bases). Trimming removed 5 bases at V and 5 bases at J, with 27 bases between. CDR3 size: 19 residues. In germline, CDR1 is SGHTA, CDR2 FQGNSA. For the CDR3, the DNA is TGTGCCAGCAGCCTCAGTTTGTCCGTGGGGGGGCGAGGAACCGGGGAGCTGTTTTTT. Its protein product is CASSLSLSVGGRGTGELFF.

The chain is built from TRBV5-6 and TRBJ1-5; D is unresolved. The V end was cut by 4 bases, the J end by 6 bases, with 14 bases between. CDR1 and CDR2 (germline): SGHDT, YYEEEE. The CDR3 is 14 amino acids. The CDR3 loop is CASSQEGASQPQHF. The DNA of the CDR3 is TGTGCCAGCAGCCAAGAGGGAGCCAGTCAGCCCCAGCATTTT.